This passage covers 27 T cell receptor beta chains from one sample sequenced in a study of identifying expanded T cells in peripheral blood. Profiling relied on immunoSEQ multiplex PCR, and the TCRdb table lists in-frame clones only, not all of them. The data contain 100,000 to 150,000 clones, about 88% of them seen just once; the ten biggest clones take up approximately 8.9%. Sequenced material: blood. Receptors were obtained from a person between 18 and 70 years old in good health.

The chain links TRBV18 to TRBJ2-1; no reliable D call. The ends were cut back, 3 bases at V and 11 bases at J, with 8 bases in the middle. CDR3 size: 11 residues. The germline gives CDR1 KGHSH, CDR2 LQKENI. This chain's CDR3 is CASSPRVKQFF. The CDR3, as DNA: TGTGCCAGCTCACCTAGAGTAAAGCAGTTCTTC.

The V and J genes are TRBV6-6 and TRBJ1-5; no reliable D call. This CDR3 contains 12 residues. The germline gives CDR1 MNHNY, CDR2 SVGAGI (reference sequence). V lost 4 bases to trimming and J lost 5 bases, with 6 bases between them. CDR3 in amino acids: CASSSNDQPQHF. The CDR3 coding sequence is TGTGCCAGCAGTTCGAACGATCAGCCCCAGCATTTT.

A word on this clone: The identical CDR3 is also encoded by other nucleotide sequences in the sample. This CDR3 is CASSLSTDTQYF. CDR3 nucleotides: TGTGCCAGCAGCCTTTCCACAGATACGCAGTATTTT. The chain carries TRBV11-1 and TRBJ2-3, with D unresolved. The germline CDR1 and CDR2 sequences are SGHAT and FQDESV (reference sequence). Between the trimmed V and J ends, which lost 5 bases and 2 bases, there was a span of 5 bases. The CDR3 covers 12 residues.

This chain uses TRBV6-5 with TRBJ1-2; weak D call: TRBD1 (5 bases). Germline-derived CDR1 and CDR2 are MNHEY and SVGAGI. The CDR3 has 13 amino acids. Trimming stripped 6 bases from V and 3 bases from J, with 11 bases between. The CDR3: CASRWGTDYGYTF. In DNA, the CDR3 is TGTGCCAGCAGATGGGGGACTGACTATGGCTACACCTTC.

This rearrangement joins TRBV18 to TRBJ1-5; weak D call: TRBD1 (6 bases). Per the germline V gene, CDR1 is KGHSH and CDR2 is LQKENI. The CDR3 is 15 residues long. With 4 bases removed from V and 2 bases from J, the gap between germline ends came to 12 bases. Here the CDR3 reads CASSLGGQGNQPQHF. The DNA for the CDR3 is TGTGCCAGCTCACTGGGGGGGCAGGGCAATCAGCCCCAGCATTTT.

The chain links TRBV14 to TRBJ1-5; no firm D call. Trimming took off 1 base at V and 5 bases at J, with 9 bases between the two ends. Germline V CDR1 and CDR2: SGHDN, FVKESK. This CDR3 is 14 amino acids long. The CDR3, as DNA: TGTGCCAGCAGCCAAGCTGGCAGCCATCAGCCCCAGCATTTT. This translates into CASSQAGSHQPQHF.

This clone turned up a few times. The chain joins TRBV9 to TRBJ1-6; D is possibly TRBD1 (5 bases). CDR3 length: 14 residues. The V end was cut by 2 bases, the J end by 9 bases, with 12 bases between. The V gene's germline CDR1 is SGDLS and CDR2 YYNGEE. The CDR3 reads CASSVREQGSPLHF. The CDR3 DNA follows: TGTGCCAGCAGCGTCAGGGAGCAGGGTTCACCCCTCCACTTT.

V is TRBV7-9 and J is TRBJ2-2; the match to TRBD2 covers 8 bases. The CDR3 totals 15 residues. From germline, CDR1 is SEHNR and CDR2 FQNEAQ (reference sequence). V was clipped by 2 bases and J by 4 bases; unmatched bases: 3. DNA for the CDR3: TGTGCCAGCAGCTTATGGCGGGAGGCCACCGGGGAGCTGTTTTTT. Amino acids: CASSLWREATGELFF.

The chain has TRBV15 and TRBJ2-3; D gene unclear. The CDR3 is made up of 14 amino acids. Germline V gene sequence: CDR1 LNHNV, CDR2 YYDKDF (reference sequence). V gave up 4 bases and J gave up 5 bases, with 13 bases separating them. CDR3: CATSKAGGRDTQYF. As DNA, the CDR3 is TGTGCCACCAGCAAGGCTGGTGGTCGAGATACGCAGTATTTT.

This clone appeared a few times. V usage is TRBV7-3 and J usage is TRBJ1-5; D is unresolved. Germline V CDR1 and CDR2: SGHTA, FQGTGA. The V end was cut by 6 bases, the J end by 1 base, with 4 bases between. The CDR3 consists of 12 residues. The CDR3 sequence is CASSNSNQPQHF. CDR3 nucleotide sequence: TGTGCCAGCAGTAACAGCAATCAGCCCCAGCATTTT. Drawing the rest from reference TRBV7-3 and TRBJ1-5, the complete variable domain is GAGVSQTPSNKVTEKGKYVELRCDPISGHTALYWYRQSLGQGPEFLIYFQGTGAADDSGLPNDRFFAVRPEGSVSTLKIQRTERGDSAVYLCASSNSNQPQHFGDGTRLSIL.

V usage is TRBV7-3 and J usage is TRBJ2-2; D is perhaps TRBD1 (6 bases). V was trimmed by 2 bases and J by 7 bases, leaving 14 bases between them. Looked up from germline, CDR1 is SGHTA and CDR2 is FQGTGA. The CDR3 has 15 residues. The CDR3 region has the DNA TGTGCCAGCAGCTTACGAGCAGGGGTTGACGGGGAGCTGTTTTTT. This gives the protein CASSLRAGVDGELFF.

The chain links TRBV19 to TRBJ2-1; 7 bases match TRBD2. Per germline, CDR1 LNHDA and CDR2 SQIVND (reference sequence). The CDR3 totals 18 residues. V was pared by 6 bases and J by 5 bases, with 19 bases of the junction left unmatched. CDR3 sequence reads: CASRPKAGWGGVDNEQFF. In DNA form, the CDR3 reads TGTGCCAGTAGACCCAAAGCGGGTTGGGGGGGTGTTGACAATGAGCAGTTCTTC.

The table lists this clone with a count of one. The chain carries TRBV6-5 and TRBJ2-6; D not resolved. Per the germline V gene, CDR1 is MNHEY and CDR2 is SVGAGI. There are 13 residues in the CDR3. Deletions cut 7 bases from V and 2 bases from J, with 6 bases between. The CDR3 reads CASISTGANVLTF. CDR3 nucleotide sequence: TGTGCCAGCATTAGTACTGGGGCCAACGTCCTGACTTTC.

The sample holds one count of this clone. The J gene is TRBJ2-7, the V gene TRBV28; 16 bases map to TRBD2. V lost 5 bases, J lost 2 bases, and 3 bases stayed unmatched. The CDR3 extends over 16 amino acids. Germline V gene lookup returns CDR1 MDHEN and CDR2 SYDVKM. The CDR3 region has the DNA TGTGCCAGCAGTCTCGGGACTAGCGGGAGGGCCTACGAGCAGTACTTC. This translates into CASSLGTSGRAYEQYF.

The V and J genes are TRBV4-1 and TRBJ1-1; no definite D call. This CDR3 region has 16 residues. The ends were cut back, 2 bases at V and 4 bases at J, with 17 bases in the middle. Germline values: CDR1 MGHRA, CDR2 YSYEKL. As DNA, the CDR3 is TGCGCCAGCAGCCAACTAGGCCTCGGAGGCCCCACTGAAGCTTTCTTT. Translated: CASSQLGLGGPTEAFF.

This chain links TRBV2 with TRBJ2-7; the D gene is possibly TRBD2 (6 bases). The V and J ends lost 1 base and 4 bases respectively, with 14 bases between them. Germline lookup yields CDR1 SNHLY and CDR2 FYNNEI. The CDR3 runs 15 residues. The chain's CDR3 is CASSEEGQAGYEQYF. The CDR3 DNA reads TGTGCCAGCAGTGAAGAGGGTCAGGCGGGATACGAGCAGTACTTC.

J is TRBJ1-5 and V is TRBV28, with 7 bases identical to TRBD1. The CDR3 contains 15 residues. Germline V gene lookup returns CDR1 MDHEN and CDR2 SYDVKM. Trimming cost V 7 bases and J 2 bases; bases outside gene matches: 8. The DNA of the CDR3 is TGTGCCAGCACAATCTCGGGACAGCGCAATCAGCCCCAGCATTTT. Translated: CASTISGQRNQPQHF. The full variable domain, completed using reference TRBV28 and TRBJ1-5, is DVKVTQSSRYLVKRTGEKVFLECVQDMDHENMFWYRQDPGLGLRLIYFSYDVKMKEKGDIPEGYSVSREKKERFSLILESASTNQTSMYLCASTISGQRNQPQHFGDGTRLSIL.

This clone came up once. This chain connects TRBV7-9 to TRBJ1-1; D gene uncertain. V was trimmed by 5 bases and J by 0 bases, leaving 10 bases between them. The CDR3 covers 14 residues. Germline V gene lookup returns CDR1 SEHNR and CDR2 FQNEAQ (reference sequence). The CDR3 here is CASSPGGLNTEAFF. The CDR3 region has the DNA TGTGCCAGCAGCCCCGGCGGGCTGAACACTGAAGCTTTCTTT.

The rearrangement links TRBV7-2 to TRBJ2-7; D is perhaps TRBD1 (5 bases). Trimming removed 5 bases at V and 0 bases at J, with 11 bases between. CDR3 size: 14 residues. Germline lookup yields CDR1 SGHTA and CDR2 FQGNSA. Here the CDR3 DNA reads TGTGCCAGCAGCGCGGAAAGGGGCTCCTACGAGCAGTACTTC. Its translation is CASSAERGSYEQYF.

The chain combines TRBV7-2 with TRBJ2-3; 9 nucleotides agree with TRBD2. The CDR3 runs to 15 residues. The germline V gene encodes CDR1 SGHTA and CDR2 FQGNSA. Trimming removed 1 base from V and 1 base from J; junction bases left unmatched: 0. The CDR3 DNA follows: TGTGCCAGCAGCTTAGTAGCGGGGGGCACAGATACGCAGTATTTT. Encoded protein: CASSLVAGGTDTQYF.

Here the CDR3 reads CASSEPSVRREQFF. CDR3 DNA sequence: TGTGCCAGCAGTGAACCGTCGGTACGAAGGGAGCAGTTCTTC. This chain joins TRBV25-1 and TRBJ2-1, with D unresolved. The germline CDR1 and CDR2 sequences are MGHDK and SYGVNS. Trimming took 2 bases from V and 10 from J, leaving 15 bases between them. This CDR3 spans 14 amino acids.

This clone was detected only once. The chain couples TRBV19 to TRBJ2-3; weak D call: TRBD1 (6 bases). The CDR3 is 15 amino acids. Germline-derived CDR1 and CDR2 are LNHDA and SQIVND (reference sequence). V was pared by 3 bases and J by 4 bases, with 14 bases between. The CDR3, as DNA: TGTGCCAGTAGTATGGGACCCACAGGGCCAGATACGCAGTATTTT. Its translation is CASSMGPTGPDTQYF.

This clone occurred a few times. The chain employs TRBV21-1 and TRBJ1-1. TRBV21-1 is annotated as a pseudogene. CDR3 length equals 15 residues. The CDR3 region has the DNA TGTGCCAGCAGCAAAAAGGGTAAGGGGACCACTGAAGCTTTCTTT. Translating gives CASSKKGKGTTEAFF.

The chain joins TRBV5-6 to TRBJ1-6, with D unclear. The CDR3 consists of 15 residues. Trimming removed 0 bases from V and 7 bases from J, with 11 bases in between. Germline loops: CDR1 SGHDT, CDR2 YYEEEE. CDR3 protein: CASSLEMGGNSPLHF. The CDR3 nucleotides are TGTGCCAGCAGCTTGGAGATGGGCGGGAATTCACCCCTCCACTTT. The full variable domain, with the rest looked up from reference TRBV5-6 and TRBJ1-6, is DAGVTQSPTHLIKTRGQQVTLRCSPKSGHDTVSWYQQALGQGPQFIFQYYEEEERQRGNFPDRFSGHQFPNYSSELNVNALLLGDSALYLCASSLEMGGNSPLHFGNGTRLTVT.

This clone was seen a few times. V and J are TRBV30 and TRBJ1-5; possibly TRBD1 for D (5 bases). The CDR3 extends over 13 amino acids. V was pared by 1 base and J by 7 bases, with 11 bases between. Germline CDR1 reads GTSNPN; CDR2 reads SVGIG (reference sequence). Here the CDR3 DNA reads TGTGCCTGGAGTGCGGGGCTCCGCCAGCCCCAGCATTTT. Translating gives CAWSAGLRQPQHF.

This rearrangement joins TRBV5-1 to TRBJ2-1, with no clear D. Germline V CDR1 and CDR2: SGHRS, YFSETQ. This CDR3 comprises 14 residues. Deletions cut 4 bases from V and 9 bases from J, with 17 bases between. CDR3 sequence (DNA): TGCGCCAGCAGCCCGGGTATAGATAGGCGTGAGCAGTTCTTC. Its protein is CASSPGIDRREQFF.

The chain has TRBV9 and TRBJ2-2; 7 bases map to TRBD1. CDR3 size: 13 residues. V was pared by 3 bases and J by 6 bases, with 2 bases of the junction left unmatched. Germline assignment: CDR1 SGDLS and CDR2 YYNGEE. In nucleotides, the CDR3 is TGTGCCAGCAGCGGACAGGGAGCCGGGGAGCTGTTTTTT. Its protein product is CASSGQGAGELFF.